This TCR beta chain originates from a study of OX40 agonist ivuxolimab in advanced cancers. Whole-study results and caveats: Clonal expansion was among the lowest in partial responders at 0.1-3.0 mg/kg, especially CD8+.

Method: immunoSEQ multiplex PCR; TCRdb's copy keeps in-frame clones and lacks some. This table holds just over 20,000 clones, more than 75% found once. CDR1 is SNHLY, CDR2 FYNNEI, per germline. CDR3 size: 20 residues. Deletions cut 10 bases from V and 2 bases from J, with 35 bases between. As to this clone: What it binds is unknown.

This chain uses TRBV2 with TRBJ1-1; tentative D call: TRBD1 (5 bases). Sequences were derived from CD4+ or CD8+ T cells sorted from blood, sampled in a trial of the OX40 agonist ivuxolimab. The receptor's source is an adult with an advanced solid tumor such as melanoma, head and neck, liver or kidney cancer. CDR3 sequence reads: CATLLRTYSSHGGGNTEAFF. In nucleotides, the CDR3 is TGTGCCACCCTCCTTCGGACATACTCCTCCCATGGGGGAGGAAACACTGAAGCTTTCTTT.